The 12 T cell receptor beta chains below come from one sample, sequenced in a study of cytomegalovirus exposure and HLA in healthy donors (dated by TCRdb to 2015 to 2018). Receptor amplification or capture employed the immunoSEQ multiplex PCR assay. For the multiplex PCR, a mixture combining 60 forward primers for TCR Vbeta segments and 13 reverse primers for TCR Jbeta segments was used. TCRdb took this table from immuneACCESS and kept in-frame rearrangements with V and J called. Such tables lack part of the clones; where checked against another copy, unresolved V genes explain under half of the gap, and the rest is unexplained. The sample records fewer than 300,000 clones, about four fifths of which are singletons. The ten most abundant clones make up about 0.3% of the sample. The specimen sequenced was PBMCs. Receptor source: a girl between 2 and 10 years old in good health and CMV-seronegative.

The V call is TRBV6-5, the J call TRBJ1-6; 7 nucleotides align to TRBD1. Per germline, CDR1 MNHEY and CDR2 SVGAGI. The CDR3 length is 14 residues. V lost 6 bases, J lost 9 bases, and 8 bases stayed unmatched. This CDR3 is CASSKQGPTSPLHF. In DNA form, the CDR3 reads TGTGCCAGCAGCAAACAGGGGCCGACTTCACCCCTCCACTTT.

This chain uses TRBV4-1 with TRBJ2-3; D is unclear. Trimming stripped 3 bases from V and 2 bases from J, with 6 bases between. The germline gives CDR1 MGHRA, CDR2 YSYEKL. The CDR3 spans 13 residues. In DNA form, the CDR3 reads TGCGCCAGCAGCCAGTACTACACAGATACGCAGTATTTT. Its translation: CASSQYYTDTQYF.

CDR3 sequence: CASSLFQVAGPKGYGYTF. The CDR3 nucleotides read TGTGCCAGCAGCTTGTTTCAAGTGGCAGGGCCGAAGGGCTATGGCTACACCTTC. This chain joins TRBV5-6 and TRBJ1-2; maybe TRBD1 (5 bases). This CDR3 contains 18 residues. Germline V gene data show CDR1 as SGHDT and CDR2 as YYEEEE. Trimming stripped 1 base from V and 4 bases from J, with 23 bases between.

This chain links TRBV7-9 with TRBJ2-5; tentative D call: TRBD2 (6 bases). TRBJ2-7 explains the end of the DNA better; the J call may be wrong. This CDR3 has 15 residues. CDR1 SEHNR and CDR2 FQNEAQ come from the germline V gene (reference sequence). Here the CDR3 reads CASSLVALAIHEQYF. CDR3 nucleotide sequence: TGTGCCAGCAGCTTAGTAGCACTAGCCATCCACGAGCAGTACTTC.

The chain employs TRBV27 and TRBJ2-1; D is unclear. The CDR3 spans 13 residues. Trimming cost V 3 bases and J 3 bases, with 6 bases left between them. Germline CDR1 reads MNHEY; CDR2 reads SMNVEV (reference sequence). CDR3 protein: CASSFSFYNEQFF. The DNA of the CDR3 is TGTGCCAGCAGTTTCTCCTTCTACAATGAGCAGTTCTTC.

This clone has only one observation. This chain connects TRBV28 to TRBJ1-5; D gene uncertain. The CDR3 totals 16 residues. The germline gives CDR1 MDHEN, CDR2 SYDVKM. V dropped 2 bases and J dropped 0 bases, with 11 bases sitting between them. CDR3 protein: CASSLHHSASNQPQHF. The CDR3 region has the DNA TGTGCCAGCAGTTTACATCACAGTGCTAGCAATCAGCCCCAGCATTTT.

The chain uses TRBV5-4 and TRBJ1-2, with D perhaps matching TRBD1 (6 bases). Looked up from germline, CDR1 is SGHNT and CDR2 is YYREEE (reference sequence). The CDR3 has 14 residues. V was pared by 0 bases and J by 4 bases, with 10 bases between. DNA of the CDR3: TGTGCCAGCAGCTTGGGGGCAGGGGCCTATGGCTACACCTTC. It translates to CASSLGAGAYGYTF.

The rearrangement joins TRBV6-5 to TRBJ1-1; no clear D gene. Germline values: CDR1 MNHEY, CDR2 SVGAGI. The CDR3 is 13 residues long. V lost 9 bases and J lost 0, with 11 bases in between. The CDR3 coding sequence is TGTGCCAGTAGCACCGGGGTGAACACTGAAGCTTTCTTT. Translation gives CASSTGVNTEAFF.

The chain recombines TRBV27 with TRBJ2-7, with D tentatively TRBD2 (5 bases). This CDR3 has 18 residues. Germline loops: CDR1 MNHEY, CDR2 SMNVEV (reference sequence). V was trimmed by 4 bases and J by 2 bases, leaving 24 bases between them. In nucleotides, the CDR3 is TGTGCCAGCAGTTCAACCCACCGGGGTAGTTCCATTACCTACGAGCAGTACTTC. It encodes CASSSTHRGSSITYEQYF.

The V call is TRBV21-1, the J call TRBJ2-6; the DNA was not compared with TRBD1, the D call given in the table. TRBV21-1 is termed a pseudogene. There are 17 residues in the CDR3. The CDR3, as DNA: TGTGCCAGCAGCACCGGTATTGACAGCTCTGGGGCCAACGTCCTGACTTTC. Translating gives CASSTGIDSSGANVLTF.

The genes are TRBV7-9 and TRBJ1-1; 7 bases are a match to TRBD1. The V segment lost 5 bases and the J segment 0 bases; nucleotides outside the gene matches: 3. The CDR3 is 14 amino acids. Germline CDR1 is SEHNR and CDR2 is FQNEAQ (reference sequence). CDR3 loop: CASSTTGVNTEAFF. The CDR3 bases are TGTGCCAGCAGCACTACAGGGGTGAACACTGAAGCTTTCTTT.

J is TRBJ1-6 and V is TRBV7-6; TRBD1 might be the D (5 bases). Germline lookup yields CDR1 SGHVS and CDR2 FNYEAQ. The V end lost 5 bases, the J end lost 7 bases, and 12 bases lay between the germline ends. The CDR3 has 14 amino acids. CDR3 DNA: TGTGCCAGCAGCCCCGATCGGGGGAATTCACCCCTCCACTTT. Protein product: CASSPDRGNSPLHF.